This entry describes one TCR beta chain. This record belongs to a study of blood T cell repertoires in COVID-19. The repertoire was sequenced with immunoSEQ multiplex PCR; TCRdb's copy has only in-frame clones and lacks some. Among 110,000 to 150,000 clones listed, about four fifths were seen once. The CDR3 totals 15 residues. Germline CDR1 and CDR2: SNHLY and FYNNEI. Trimming at V came to 6 bases and at J to 7 bases, leaving 12 bases not matched to a gene. Sequencing was carried out using PBMCs or T cells enriched from blood (not recorded which). This rearrangement joins TRBV2 to TRBJ2-1; 7 bases match TRBD2. The sequence was obtained from a young woman who had been exposed to COVID-19. CDR3 sequence (DNA): TGTGCCAGCAGGGAATCAACGGCTAGCGGAAATGAGCAGTTCTTC. Translated: CASRESTASGNEQFF. The entire variable domain, with the rest obtained from reference TRBV2 and TRBJ2-1, is as follows: EPEVTQTPSHQVTQMGQEVILRCVPISNHLYFYWYRQILGQKVEFLVSFYNNEISEKSEIFDDQFSVERPDGSNFTLKIRSTKLEDSAMYFCASRESTASGNEQFFGPGTRLTVL.